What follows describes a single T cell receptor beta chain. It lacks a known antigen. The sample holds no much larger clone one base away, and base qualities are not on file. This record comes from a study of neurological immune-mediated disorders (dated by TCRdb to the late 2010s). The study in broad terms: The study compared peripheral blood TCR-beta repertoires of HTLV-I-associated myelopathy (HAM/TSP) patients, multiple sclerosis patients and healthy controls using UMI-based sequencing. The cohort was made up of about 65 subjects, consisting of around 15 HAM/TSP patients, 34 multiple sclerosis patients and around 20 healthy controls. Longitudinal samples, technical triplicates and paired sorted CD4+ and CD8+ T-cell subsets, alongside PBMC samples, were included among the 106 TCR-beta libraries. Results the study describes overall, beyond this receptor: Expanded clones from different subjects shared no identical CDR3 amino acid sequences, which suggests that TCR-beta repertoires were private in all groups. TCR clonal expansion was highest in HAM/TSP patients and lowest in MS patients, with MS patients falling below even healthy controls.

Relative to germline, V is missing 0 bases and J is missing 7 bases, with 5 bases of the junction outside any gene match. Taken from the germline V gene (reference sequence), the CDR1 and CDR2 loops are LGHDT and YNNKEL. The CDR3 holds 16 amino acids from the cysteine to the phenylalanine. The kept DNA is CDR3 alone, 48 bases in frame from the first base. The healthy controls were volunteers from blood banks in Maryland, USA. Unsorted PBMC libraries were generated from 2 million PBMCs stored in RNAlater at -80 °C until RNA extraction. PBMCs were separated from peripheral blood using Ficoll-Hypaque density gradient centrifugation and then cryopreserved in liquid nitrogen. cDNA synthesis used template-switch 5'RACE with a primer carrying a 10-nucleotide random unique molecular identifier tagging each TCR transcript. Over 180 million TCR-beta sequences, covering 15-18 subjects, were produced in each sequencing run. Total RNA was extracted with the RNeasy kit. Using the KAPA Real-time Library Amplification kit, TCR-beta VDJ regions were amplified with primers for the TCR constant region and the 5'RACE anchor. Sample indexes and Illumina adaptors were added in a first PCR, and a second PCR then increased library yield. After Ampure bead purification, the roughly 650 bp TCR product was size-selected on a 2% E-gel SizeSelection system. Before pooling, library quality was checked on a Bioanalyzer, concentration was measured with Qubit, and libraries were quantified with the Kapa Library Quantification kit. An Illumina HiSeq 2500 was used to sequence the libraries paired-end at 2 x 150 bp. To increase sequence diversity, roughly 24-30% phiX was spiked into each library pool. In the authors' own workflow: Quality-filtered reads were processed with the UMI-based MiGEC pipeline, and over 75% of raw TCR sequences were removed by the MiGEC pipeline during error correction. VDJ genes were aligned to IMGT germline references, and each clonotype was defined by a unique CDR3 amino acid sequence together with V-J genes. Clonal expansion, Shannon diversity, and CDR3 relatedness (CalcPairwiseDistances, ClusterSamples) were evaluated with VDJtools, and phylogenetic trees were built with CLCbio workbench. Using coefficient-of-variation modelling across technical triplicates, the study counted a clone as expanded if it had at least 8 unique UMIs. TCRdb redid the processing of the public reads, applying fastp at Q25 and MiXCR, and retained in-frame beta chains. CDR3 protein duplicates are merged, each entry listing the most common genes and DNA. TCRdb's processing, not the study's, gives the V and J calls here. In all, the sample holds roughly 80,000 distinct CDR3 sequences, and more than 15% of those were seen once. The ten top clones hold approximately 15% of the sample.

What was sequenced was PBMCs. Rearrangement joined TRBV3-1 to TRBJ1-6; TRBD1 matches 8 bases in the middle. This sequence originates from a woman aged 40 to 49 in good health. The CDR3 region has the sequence CASSQDGQGYNSPLHF. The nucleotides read TGTGCCAGCAGCCAAGATGGACAGGGATACAATTCACCCCTCCACTTT.